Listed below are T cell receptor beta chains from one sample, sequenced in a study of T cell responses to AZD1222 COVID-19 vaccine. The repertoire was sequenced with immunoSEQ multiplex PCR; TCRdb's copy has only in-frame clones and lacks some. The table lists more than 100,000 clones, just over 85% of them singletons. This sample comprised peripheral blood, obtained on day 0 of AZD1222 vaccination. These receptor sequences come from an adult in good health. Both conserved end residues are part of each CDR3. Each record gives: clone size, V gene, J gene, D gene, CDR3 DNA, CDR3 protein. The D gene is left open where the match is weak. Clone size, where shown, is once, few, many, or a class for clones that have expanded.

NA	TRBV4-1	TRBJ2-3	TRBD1	TGCGCCAGCAGCCAGGGGACAGGAAGTACAGATACGCAGTATTTT	CASSQGTGSTDTQYF
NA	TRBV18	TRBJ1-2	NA	TGTGCCAGCTCACCAAACTCAGCTGAGGGCTATGGCTACACCTTC	CASSPNSAEGYGYTF
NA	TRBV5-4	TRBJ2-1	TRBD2	TGTGCCAGCAGCTTGGTAGCGGGGCGTTCCTACAATGAGCAGTTCTTC	CASSLVAGRSYNEQFF
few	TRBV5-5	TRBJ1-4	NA	TGTGCCAGCAGCTTGGAACCGAGTAATGAAAAACTGTTTTTT	CASSLEPSNEKLFF
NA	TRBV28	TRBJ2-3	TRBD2	TGTGCCAGCACCCCGGCCGGGGGGAGAGGCACAGATACGCAGTATTTT	CASTPAGGRGTDTQYF
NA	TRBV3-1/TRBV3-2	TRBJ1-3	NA	TGTGCCAGCAGCCAAGATCAGATCGGGGGTCGAAACACCATATATTTT	CASSQDQIGGRNTIYF
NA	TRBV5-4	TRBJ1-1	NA	TGTGCCAGCAGCGGGACCGGTACTGAAGCTTTCTTT	CASSGTGTEAFF
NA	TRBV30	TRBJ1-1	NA	TGTGCCTGGAGCGACCAGGACGCCCAAGACACTGAAGCTTTCTTT	CAWSDQDAQDTEAFF
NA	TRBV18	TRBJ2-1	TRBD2	TGTGCCAGCTCGCCCCCGGGACTAGCGGGCCGGTACAATGAGCAGTTCTTC	CASSPPGLAGRYNEQFF
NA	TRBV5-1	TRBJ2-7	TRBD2	TGCGCCAGCAGCGAACTGGGGACTAGCGGGAATTACGAGCAGTACTTC	CASSELGTSGNYEQYF
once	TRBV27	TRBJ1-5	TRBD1	TGTGCCAGCAGCCCAGGGACAGGGGGCAATCAGCCCCAGCATTTT	CASSPGTGGNQPQHF
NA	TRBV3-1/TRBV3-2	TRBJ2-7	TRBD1	TGTGCCAGCAGCACTTCCGGGACAGGGGTCCCCGAGCAGTACTTC	CASSTSGTGVPEQYF
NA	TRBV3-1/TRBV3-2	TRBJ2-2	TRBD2	TGTGCCAGCAGGTATAGAGCGGGGGGGCCCCCCGGGGAGCTGTTTTTT	CASRYRAGGPPGELFF
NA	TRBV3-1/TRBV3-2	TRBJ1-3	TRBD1	TGTGCCAGCAGCCGGACAGGGTCTGGAAACACCATATATTTT	CASSRTGSGNTIYF
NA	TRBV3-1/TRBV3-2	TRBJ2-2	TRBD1	TGTGCCAGCAGTTGGACAGGATCGAACACCGGGGAGCTGTTTTTT	CASSWTGSNTGELFF
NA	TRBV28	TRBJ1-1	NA	TGTGCCAGCAGGATGGGGGGAGGGCACACTGAAGCTTTCTTT	CASRMGGGHTEAFF
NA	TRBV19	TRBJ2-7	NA	TGTGCCAGTGCCGGAGGGGGCTACGAGCAGTACTTC	CASAGGGYEQYF
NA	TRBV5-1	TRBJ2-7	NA	TGCGCCAGCAGCTCCGGGACCTATAGGAGCTCCTACGAGCAGTACTTC	CASSSGTYRSSYEQYF
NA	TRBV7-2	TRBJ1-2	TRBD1	TGTGCCAGCAGCCTAGGACAGGGGGATGGCTACACCTTC	CASSLGQGDGYTF
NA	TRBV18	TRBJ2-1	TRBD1	TGTGCCAGCTCACCCCAACAGGGGGCGGGGAATGAGCAGTTCTTC	CASSPQQGAGNEQFF
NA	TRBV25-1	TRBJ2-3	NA	TGTGCCAGCAGTGACCAGCGGGGCACAGATACGCAGTATTTT	CASSDQRGTDTQYF
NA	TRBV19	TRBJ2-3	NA	TGTGCCAGTAGTACGGCCGGCAGGGGTGGCACAGATACGCAGTATTTT	CASSTAGRGGTDTQYF
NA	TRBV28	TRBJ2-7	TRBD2	TGTGCCAGCAGGGAGGGGGGACTAGCGGGACGGTACGAGCAGTACTTC	CASREGGLAGRYEQYF
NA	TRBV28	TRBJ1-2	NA	TGTGCCAGCACCCGCCCCAGTCTTAACTATGGCTACACCTTC	CASTRPSLNYGYTF
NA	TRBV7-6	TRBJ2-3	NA	TGTGCCAGCAGCCACGGGAGACTGGGAAAAGATACGCAGTATTTT	CASSHGRLGKDTQYF
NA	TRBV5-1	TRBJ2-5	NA	TGCGCCAGCAGCCCGGGTAGGGGCGGAGAGACCCAGTACTTC	CASSPGRGGETQYF
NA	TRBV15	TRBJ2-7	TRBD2	TGTGCCACCAGCAGGTCGGCTAGCGGGAGAGCCTACGAGCAGTACTTC	CATSRSASGRAYEQYF
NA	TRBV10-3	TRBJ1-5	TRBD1	TGTGCCATCAGTGTGGAAGACAGGGGGGTCGGTCAGCCCCAGCATTTT	CAISVEDRGVGQPQHF
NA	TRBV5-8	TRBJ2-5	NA	TGTGCCAGCTCACCGGGGGCTGAGACCCAGTACTTC	CASSPGAETQYF
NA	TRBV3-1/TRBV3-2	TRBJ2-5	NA	TGTGCCAGCAGCCGATCCGACAGGATCGGAGAGACCCAGTACTTC	CASSRSDRIGETQYF
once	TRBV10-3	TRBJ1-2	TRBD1	TGTGCCATCAATTCCCCCGGGACAGGGGGTGAGAGTTATGGCTACACCTTC	CAINSPGTGGESYGYTF
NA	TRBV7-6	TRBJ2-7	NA	TGTGCCAGCAGCTTCGGGGGGCTGGCCTACGAGCAGTACTTC	CASSFGGLAYEQYF
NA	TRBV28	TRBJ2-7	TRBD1	TGTGCCAGCAGTCGGCCGGGACAGAACTACGAGCAGTACTTC	CASSRPGQNYEQYF
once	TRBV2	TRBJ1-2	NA	TGTGCCAGCAGACCCCCGGGCGGGTATGGCTACACCTTC	CASRPPGGYGYTF
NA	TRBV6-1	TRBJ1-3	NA	TGTGCCAGCAGTGGGAGGGGCACTTCCCAAAGCGGCACCATATATTTT	CASSGRGTSQSGTIYF
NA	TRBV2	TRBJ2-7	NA	TGTGCCAGCAGGGGGCAGGGCGAGCAGTACTTC	CASRGQGEQYF
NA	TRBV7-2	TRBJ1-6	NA	TGTGCCAGCAGCTTTACGGACGGATATAATTCACCCCTCCACTTT	CASSFTDGYNSPLHF
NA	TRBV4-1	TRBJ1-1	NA	TGCGCCAGCAGCATGCGGGGCGCCACTGAAGCTTTCTTT	CASSMRGATEAFF
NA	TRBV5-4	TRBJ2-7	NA	TGTGCCAGCAGCGTGGGACATAACTACGAGCAGTACTTC	CASSVGHNYEQYF